This passage covers 28 T cell receptor beta chains from one sample sequenced in a study of metastatic and nonmetastatic thyroid tumors. There were no patients who had received any treatment before thyroid surgery. Via MiXCR, TCRdb re-called the PCR reads. Here the sample spans approximately 16,000 clones, approximately 30% being singletons. The sample consisted of tumor tissue. The source is a male donor with papillary thyroid cancer or a benign thyroid nodule (not recorded which). Some clones in this sample may be carry-over from other donors' samples.

At least ten counts were recorded for this clone. The chain employs TRBV15 and TRBJ2-2, with TRBD1 matching over 12 bases. This CDR3 spans 17 amino acids. The V gene end was trimmed by 1 base and the J gene end by 6 bases; junction bases not matched to a gene: 6. CDR1 is LNHNV, CDR2 YYDKDF, per germline (reference sequence). CDR3 loop: CATSRARGTGGPGELFF. The CDR3, as DNA: TGTGCCACCAGCAGAGCGCGAGGGACAGGGGGCCCCGGGGAGCTGTTTTTT.

Ten or more counts support this clone. The rearrangement links TRBV4-1 to TRBJ2-5; 11 nucleotides line up with TRBD2. Germline loops: CDR1 MGHRA, CDR2 YSYEKL. This CDR3 has 16 amino acids. Trimming cost V 6 bases and J 0 bases; bases outside gene matches: 6. CDR3 bases: TGCGCCAGCAGTCGGGGACTAGCGGCAAACCAAGAGACCCAGTACTTC. Translation: CASSRGLAANQETQYF.

Only a few counts were recorded for this clone. The chain is built from TRBV6-5 and TRBJ1-2; no reliable D call. Germline CDR1 is MNHEY and CDR2 is SVGAGI. V was cut by 3 bases and J by 0 bases, with 5 bases left in between. CDR3 length: 13 residues. The CDR3 bases are TGTGCCAGCAGTTATAGTTCTAACTATGGCTACACCTTC. It specifies CASSYSSNYGYTF.

This clone was seen a few times. CDR3 in DNA: TGTGCCAGCAGTTACTCGAACGGGGGCTACGAGCAGTACTTC. Translating it yields CASSYSNGGYEQYF. The chain joins TRBV6-2 or TRBV6-3 to TRBJ2-7; D might be TRBD2 (6 bases). The ends were cut back, 0 bases at V and 3 bases at J, with 9 bases in the middle. The length of the CDR3 is 14 residues. Germline-derived CDR1 and CDR2 are MNHEY and SVGEGT.

This clone was counted a few times. The chain links TRBV27 to TRBJ2-7; weak D call: TRBD2 (5 bases). The CDR3 totals 15 residues. Trimming left V 0 bases short and J 5 bases short, with 14 bases between. Germline V gene data show CDR1 as MNHEY and CDR2 as SMNVEV (reference sequence). CDR3 region: CASSLSGVVGNEQYF. CDR3 coding DNA: TGTGCCAGCAGTTTATCCGGGGTGGTCGGTAACGAGCAGTACTTC.

This clone was detected many times. The CDR3 DNA is TGTGCCAGCAGTTTAGGGTCCAGAGCCGGGGAGCTGTTTTTT. It is translated as CASSLGSRAGELFF. The chain recombines TRBV12-3 or TRBV12-4 with TRBJ2-2; D not resolved. CDR3 size: 14 residues. Trimming removed 1 base at V and 6 bases at J, with 9 bases between.

The chain couples TRBV20-1 to TRBJ2-7; the D call may be TRBD1 or TRBD2 (7 bases each). This CDR3 is 13 amino acids long. CDR1 and CDR2 from the germline V gene are DFQATT and SNEGSKA (reference sequence). Trimming left V 6 bases short and J 4 bases short, with 16 bases between. The CDR3 region is CSAHSGTAYEQYF. Written as DNA, the CDR3 is TGCAGTGCCCACAGCGGGACAGCGTACGAGCAGTACTTC.

V and J are TRBV11-2 and TRBJ1-2, with D maybe TRBD1 (5 bases). Germline lookup yields CDR1 SGHAT and CDR2 FQNNGV. The CDR3 sequence is 14 residues long. The V end was cut by 0 bases, the J end by 8 bases, with 13 bases between. CDR3 bases: TGTGCCAGCAGCTTAGACACAGGTTTATCCGGCTACACCTTC. Translating it yields CASSLDTGLSGYTF.

The J gene is TRBJ1-4, the V gene TRBV20-1; D gene unclear. Germline CDR1 and CDR2: DFQATT and SNEGSKA (reference sequence). This CDR3 has 11 residues. CDR3 bases: TGCAGGAGGACCAAGGGTGAAAAACTGTTTTTT. Translation: CRRTKGEKLFF.

This clone was seen at least ten times. The chain uses TRBV4-1 and TRBJ1-3, with D maybe TRBD1 (5 bases). V lost 2 bases and J lost 5, with 10 bases in between. CDR1 is MGHRA and CDR2 is YSYEKL in the germline V gene. This CDR3 spans 14 amino acids. The CDR3 loop reads CASSQQGVRNTIYF. The CDR3 nucleotides read TGCGCCAGCAGCCAACAGGGAGTTAGAAACACCATATATTTT.

The J gene is TRBJ2-6, the V gene TRBV24-1, with TRBD1 matching 7 bases. Germline V gene data show CDR1 as KGHDR and CDR2 as SFDVKD. CDR3 length: 17 residues. V shed 5 bases and J 0 bases; nucleotides not matched to a gene: 6. CDR3 sequence: CATSAGDSNSGANVLTF. CDR3 in DNA: TGTGCCACCAGTGCAGGGGACAGCAACTCTGGGGCCAACGTCCTGACTTTC.

About this clone: Mismatch with germline at one junction end may stem from a read error. This chain uses TRBV28 with TRBJ2-2; 9 bases match TRBD1. The CDR3 loop spans 18 amino acids. CDR1 MDHEN and CDR2 SYDVKM come from the germline V gene. DNA for the CDR3: TGTGCCAGCAGATTATGGGACAGGGTACATACAAACACCGGGGAGCTGTTTTTT. Translation: CASRLWDRVHTNTGELFF.

The chain has TRBV28 and TRBJ1-3; the D is unclear. Germline CDR1 and CDR2: MDHEN and SYDVKM. V lost 6 bases and J 9 bases, leaving 12 bases between the germline ends. The CDR3 sequence is 12 residues long. The CDR3 protein is CASRVEECTIYF. CDR3 nucleotides: TGTGCCAGCAGAGTGGAGGAGTGCACCATATATTTT.

Regarding this clone: The junction and the germline gene differ at one end; a read error may be behind it. This chain links TRBV11-2 with TRBJ2-1, with TRBD2 matching 8 bases. The CDR3 sequence is 15 residues long. Looked up from germline, CDR1 is SGHAT and CDR2 is FQNNGV. CDR3 bases: TGTGCAATCAACCCAGGAGGGACTAGGTACAATGAGCTGTTCTTC. Amino acids: CAINPGGTRYNELFF.

The chain recombines TRBV20-1 with TRBJ2-5, with TRBD2 matching 7 bases. Germline CDR1 DFQATT, CDR2 SNEGSKA (reference sequence). This CDR3 region has 14 residues. Trimming removed 3 bases from V and 4 bases from J; junction bases left unmatched: 8. The CDR3 spells CSASYGGRGETQYF. CDR3 nucleotide sequence: TGCAGTGCTAGTTACGGCGGGAGAGGAGAGACCCAGTACTTC.

The gene calls are TRBV28 and TRBJ2-7; D is uncertain. V was shortened by 5 bases and J by 3 bases, with 5 bases between the two germline ends. The length of the CDR3 is 11 residues. Germline V lookup: CDR1 MDHEN, CDR2 SYDVKM. The CDR3 spells CASSTNYEQYF. CDR3 sequence (DNA): TGTGCCAGCAGTACAAACTACGAGCAGTACTTC.

In this sample, this clone turned up many times. V is TRBV29-1 and J is TRBJ1-2, with D possibly being TRBD1 (6 bases). Germline V gives CDR1 SQVTM, CDR2 ANQGSEA. Trimming took off 3 bases at V and 8 bases at J, with 13 bases between the two ends. This CDR3 is 12 amino acids long. This CDR3 is CSVDFQGWGYTF. The CDR3 nucleotides are TGCAGCGTTGATTTCCAGGGGTGGGGCTACACCTTC.

V gene TRBV19 combines with J gene TRBJ2-3; D remains unclear. The germline V gene encodes CDR1 LNHDA and CDR2 SQIVND (reference sequence). The ends were cut back, 6 bases at V and 3 bases at J, with 16 bases in the middle. This CDR3 comprises 15 residues. The CDR3 region has the DNA TGTGCCAGTAGGGATGCAGGCGATTGGACAGATACGCAGTATTTT. It translates to CASRDAGDWTDTQYF.

This clone has a count of ten or more. This chain connects TRBV20-1 to TRBJ2-1; D unclear. Germline-derived CDR1 and CDR2 are DFQATT and SNEGSKA (reference sequence). The CDR3 is made up of 11 amino acids. Trimming cost V 5 bases and J 7 bases, with 9 bases left between them. CDR3 protein: CSAWRRNEQFF. DNA of the CDR3: TGCAGTGCTTGGAGAAGGAATGAGCAGTTCTTC.

There are many counts of this clone. A much more abundant neighbour one base away suggests this may be a read error. The rearrangement uses TRBV5-5 and TRBJ1-2; 7 nucleotides line up with TRBD1. Losses at the gene ends were 4 bases for V and 6 bases for J; bases not matched to a gene: 3. Germline CDR1 reads SGHKS; CDR2 reads YYEKEE (reference sequence). The CDR3 totals 12 residues. The CDR3 is CASSIGTDGYTF. Written as DNA, the CDR3 is TGTGCCAGCAGCATCGGGACAGATGGCTACACCTTC.

The sample holds many counts of this clone. The chain links TRBV30 to TRBJ1-3; D remains ambiguous. Germline V lookup: CDR1 GTSNPN, CDR2 SVGIG (reference sequence). The CDR3 is 18 amino acids. The V end lost 0 bases, the J end lost 0 bases, and 18 bases lay between the germline ends. The CDR3 loop reads CAWSVQLSSRISGNTIYF. The CDR3 DNA reads as TGTGCCTGGAGTGTACAACTGTCCAGCCGGATCTCTGGAAACACCATATATTTT.

Only a few counts were recorded for this clone. This same CDR3 is encoded by further DNA sequences in the sample. The chain combines TRBV28 with TRBJ2-6; D is unclear. V lost 5 bases, J lost 0 bases, and 11 bases lay in between. CDR1 and CDR2 from the germline V gene are MDHEN and SYDVKM. The CDR3 runs to 16 residues. The CDR3 DNA sequence: TGTGCCAGCAGTAGAATTTTGAGCTCTGGGGCCAACGTCCTGACTTTC. Protein: CASSRILSSGANVLTF.

This clone has ten or more counts. This sequence joins TRBV5-1 and TRBJ2-3, with 14 bases identical to TRBD2. Unmatched junction bases numbered 9, after V lost 4 bases and J lost 5 bases. The CDR3 spans 17 residues. Germline loops: CDR1 SGHRS, CDR2 YFSETQ. CDR3 protein: CASSPGLAGGGGDTQYF. CDR3 DNA sequence: TGCGCCAGCAGCCCCGGACTAGCGGGGGGCGGCGGAGATACGCAGTATTTT.

This clone was recorded a few times. The J gene is TRBJ2-5, the V gene TRBV6-1, with TRBD1 matching 8 bases. The V gene's germline CDR1 is MNHNS and CDR2 SASEGT. The CDR3 is 15 amino acids. J gave up 5 bases and V 4 bases, and 9 bases lay outside the gene matches. The CDR3, as DNA: TGTGCCAGCAGTGTTTACGGACAGGGTGGGGAGACCCAGTACTTC. This codes for CASSVYGQGGETQYF.

The chain combines TRBV5-1 with TRBJ2-3; either TRBD1 or TRBD2 may supply D (5 bases each). Trimming removed 0 bases at V and 1 base at J, with 9 bases between. Germline V gene lookup returns CDR1 SGHRS and CDR2 YFSETQ. The CDR3 covers 15 residues. The CDR3 sequence: CASSLGQGGTDTQYF. CDR3 DNA sequence: TGCGCCAGCAGCTTGGGGCAGGGAGGCACAGATACGCAGTATTTT.

V and J are TRBV5-1 and TRBJ2-1; D is undetermined. This CDR3 is 13 amino acids long. Trimming took 2 bases from V and 11 from J, leaving 14 bases between them. The germline CDR1 and CDR2 sequences are SGHRS and YFSETQ. CDR3 in amino acids: CASSLGSDQKQFF. CDR3 sequence (DNA): TGCGCCAGCAGCTTAGGGTCGGACCAGAAGCAGTTCTTC.

The chain links TRBV6-1 to TRBJ1-6; possible D gene TRBD1, 5 bases. CDR1 MNHNS and CDR2 SASEGT come from the germline V gene. CDR3 length equals 13 residues. The V gene lost 6 bases and the J gene lost 9 bases, with 12 bases spanning the gap. The CDR3 region has the DNA TGTGCCAGCAGAACGAAGGGGTTTTCACCCCTCCACTTT. This gives the protein CASRTKGFSPLHF.

The chain employs TRBV6-1 and TRBJ2-5; perhaps TRBD1 as D (6 bases). CDR3 length: 15 amino acids. Germline V lookup: CDR1 MNHNS, CDR2 SASEGT. The V and J ends lost 6 bases and 0 bases respectively, with 14 bases between them. As DNA, the CDR3 is TGTGCCAGCAGCCTATTTCCAGGGGACCAAGAGACCCAGTACTTC. Translated: CASSLFPGDQETQYF.